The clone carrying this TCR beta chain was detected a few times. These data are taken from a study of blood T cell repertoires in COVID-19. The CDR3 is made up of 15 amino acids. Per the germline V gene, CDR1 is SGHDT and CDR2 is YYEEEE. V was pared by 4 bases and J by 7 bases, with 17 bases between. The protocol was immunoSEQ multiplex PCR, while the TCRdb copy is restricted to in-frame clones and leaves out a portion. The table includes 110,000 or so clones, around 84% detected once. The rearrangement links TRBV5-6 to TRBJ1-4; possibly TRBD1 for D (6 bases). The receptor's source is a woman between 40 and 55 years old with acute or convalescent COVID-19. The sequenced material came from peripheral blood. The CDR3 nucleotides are TGTGCCAGCAGCATGACACAGGGCAGCGTTGAAAAACTGTTTTTT. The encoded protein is CASSMTQGSVEKLFF. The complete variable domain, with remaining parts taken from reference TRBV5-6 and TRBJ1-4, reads DAGVTQSPTHLIKTRGQQVTLRCSPKSGHDTVSWYQQALGQGPQFIFQYYEEEERQRGNFPDRFSGHQFPNYSSELNVNALLLGDSALYLCASSMTQGSVEKLFFGSGTQLSVL.